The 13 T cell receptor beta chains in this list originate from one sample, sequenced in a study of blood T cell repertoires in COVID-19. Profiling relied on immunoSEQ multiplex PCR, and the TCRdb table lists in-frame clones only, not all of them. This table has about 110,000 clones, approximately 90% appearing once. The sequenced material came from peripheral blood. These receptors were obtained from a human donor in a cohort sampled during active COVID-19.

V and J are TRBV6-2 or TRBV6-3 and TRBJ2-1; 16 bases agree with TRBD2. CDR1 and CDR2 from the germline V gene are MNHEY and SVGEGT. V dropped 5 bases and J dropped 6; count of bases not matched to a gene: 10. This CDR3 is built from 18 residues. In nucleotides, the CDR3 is TGTGCCAGCAGTGGCTACCCGGGACTAGCGGGAGGGATCAATGAGCAGTTCTTC. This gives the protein CASSGYPGLAGGINEQFF.

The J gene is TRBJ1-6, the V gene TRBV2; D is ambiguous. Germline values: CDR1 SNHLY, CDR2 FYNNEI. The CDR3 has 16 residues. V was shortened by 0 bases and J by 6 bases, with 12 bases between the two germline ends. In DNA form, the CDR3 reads TGTGCCAGCAGTGAAGCAGATACAGTTACTAATTCACCCCTCCACTTT. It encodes CASSEADTVTNSPLHF.

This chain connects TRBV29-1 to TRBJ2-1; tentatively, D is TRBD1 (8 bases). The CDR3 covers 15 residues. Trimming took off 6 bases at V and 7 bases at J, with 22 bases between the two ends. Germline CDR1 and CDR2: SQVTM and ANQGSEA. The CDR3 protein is CSVLGLGQGGNEQFF. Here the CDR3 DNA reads TGCAGCGTCCTAGGCTTAGGACAGGGAGGGAATGAGCAGTTCTTC.

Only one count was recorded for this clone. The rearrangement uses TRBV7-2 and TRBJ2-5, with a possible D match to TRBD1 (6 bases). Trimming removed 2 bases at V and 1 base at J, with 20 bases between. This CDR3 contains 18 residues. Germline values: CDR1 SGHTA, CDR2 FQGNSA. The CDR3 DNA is TGTGCCAGCAGCTTACCGGCTAACGATTGGGGGCGCCAAGAGACCCAGTACTTC. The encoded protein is CASSLPANDWGRQETQYF.

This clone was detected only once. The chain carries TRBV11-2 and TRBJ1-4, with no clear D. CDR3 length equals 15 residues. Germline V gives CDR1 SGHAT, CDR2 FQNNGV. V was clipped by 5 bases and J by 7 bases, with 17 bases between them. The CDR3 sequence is CASSLRLGQGEKLFF. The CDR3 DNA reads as TGTGCCAGCAGCCTCCGGTTGGGCCAAGGTGAAAAACTGTTTTTT.

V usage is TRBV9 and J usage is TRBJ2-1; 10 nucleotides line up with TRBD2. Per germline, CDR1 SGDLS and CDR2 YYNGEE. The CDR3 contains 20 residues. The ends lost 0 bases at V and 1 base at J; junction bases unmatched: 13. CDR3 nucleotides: TGTGCCAGCAGCGTAGCTGTACGAACTAGCGGGGACTGGTCCTACAATGAGCAGTTCTTC. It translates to CASSVAVRTSGDWSYNEQFF.

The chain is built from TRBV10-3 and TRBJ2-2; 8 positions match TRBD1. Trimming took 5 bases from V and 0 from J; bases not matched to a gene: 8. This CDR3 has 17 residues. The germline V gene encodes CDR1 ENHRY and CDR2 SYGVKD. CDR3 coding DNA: TGTGCCATCAGTAATACAGGGGGGACAACGAACACCGGGGAGCTGTTTTTT. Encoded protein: CAISNTGGTTNTGELFF.

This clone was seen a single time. CDR3: CASSPTTRGSTDTQYF. CDR3 bases: TGTGCCAGCAGCCCCACGACAAGGGGAAGCACAGATACGCAGTATTTT. The chain employs TRBV7-8 and TRBJ2-3; weak D call: TRBD1 (5 bases). The CDR3 runs 16 residues. The V and J ends lost 5 bases and 0 bases respectively, with 15 bases between them. CDR1 and CDR2 (germline): SGHVS, FQNEAQ.

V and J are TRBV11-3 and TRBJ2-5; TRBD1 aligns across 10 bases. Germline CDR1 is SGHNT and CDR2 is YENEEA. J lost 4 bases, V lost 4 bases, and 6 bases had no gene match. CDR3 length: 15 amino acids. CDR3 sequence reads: CASSSRTGGRETQYF. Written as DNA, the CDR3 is TGTGCCAGCAGCTCCCGGACAGGGGGTCGAGAGACCCAGTACTTC.

In DNA, the CDR3 is TGTGCCAGCAGCTCGAACTTGCGGGGGAATGAGCAGTTCTTC. This encodes CASSSNLRGNEQFF. The chain couples TRBV7-9 to TRBJ2-1; TRBD2 aligns across 7 bases. The CDR3 is made up of 14 amino acids. The V and J ends lost 4 bases and 7 bases, in that order; junction bases with no gene match: 7. Germline loops: CDR1 SEHNR, CDR2 FQNEAQ (reference sequence).

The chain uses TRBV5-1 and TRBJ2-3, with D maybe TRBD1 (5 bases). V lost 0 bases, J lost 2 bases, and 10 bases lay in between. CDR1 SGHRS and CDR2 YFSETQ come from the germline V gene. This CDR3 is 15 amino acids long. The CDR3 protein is CASSLEVGATDTQYF. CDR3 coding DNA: TGCGCCAGCAGCTTGGAAGTTGGGGCCACAGATACGCAGTATTTT.

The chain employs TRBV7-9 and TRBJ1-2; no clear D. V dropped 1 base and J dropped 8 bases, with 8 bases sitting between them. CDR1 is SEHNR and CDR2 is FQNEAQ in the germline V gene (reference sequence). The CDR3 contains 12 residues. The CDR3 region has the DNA TGTGCCAGCAGCTTAGATAGCGGCGGCTACACCTTC. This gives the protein CASSLDSGGYTF.

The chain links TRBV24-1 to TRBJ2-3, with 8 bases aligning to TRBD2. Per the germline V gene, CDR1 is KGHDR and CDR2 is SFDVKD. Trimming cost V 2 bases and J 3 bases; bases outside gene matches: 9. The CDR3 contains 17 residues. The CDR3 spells CATSDYPGTRTTDTQYF. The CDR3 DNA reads TGTGCCACCAGTGATTATCCCGGGACTAGGACTACAGATACGCAGTATTTT.